The rows below give T cell receptor beta chains drawn from one sample of a study of T cell responses to AZD1222 COVID-19 vaccine. Sequencing used immunoSEQ multiplex PCR; TCRdb keeps in-frame clones, though not all of them. Of 86,000 or so clones in the sample, 90% were seen once. The sample here was peripheral blood, taken on day 0 of AZD1222 vaccination. The receptors were sampled from an adult in good health. Each CDR3 is given with its conserved first and last residue. The D gene is left open where the match is weak. Clone size is not always given. Where it is, it says once, few, many or a class for expanded clones.

V,J,size,D,DNA,CDR3
TRBV6-5,TRBJ2-3,.,.,TGTGCCACCTCACTCCACAGGGATGGAGATACGCAGTATTTT,CATSLHRDGDTQYF
TRBV7-2,TRBJ2-3,.,.,TGTGCCAGCAGCCGGGACTCCTCTTCGGGAGATACGCAGTATTTT,CASSRDSSSGDTQYF
TRBV5-1,TRBJ2-7,.,TRBD1,TGCGCCAGCAGCCCCGGGGACAGGGGTACCTACGAGCAGTACTTC,CASSPGDRGTYEQYF
TRBV4-1,TRBJ1-3,.,.,TGCGCCAGCAGCCAAGATTGGTACAGGGAAGGAAACACCATATATTTT,CASSQDWYREGNTIYF
TRBV6-6,TRBJ2-4,.,TRBD2,TGTGCCAGCACAGACCGAGGACTAGCGGGAGGGAACATTCAGTACTTC,CASTDRGLAGGNIQYF
TRBV3-1/TRBV3-2,TRBJ2-7,.,TRBD2,TGTGCCAGCAGCCATCTAGCGGGGGATCCCTACGAGCAGTACTTC,CASSHLAGDPYEQYF
TRBV10-3,TRBJ1-1,.,TRBD1,TGTGCCATATTACAGGGGGCGGGGGACACTGAAGCTTTCTTT,CAILQGAGDTEAFF
TRBV6-5,TRBJ2-2,.,TRBD1,TGTGCCAGCAGAACAGGGGACAGCACCGGGGAGCTGTTTTTT,CASRTGDSTGELFF
TRBV4-1,TRBJ2-1,.,TRBD2,TGCGCCAGCAGCCTTAGTGCGGGACTAGCGCCTGATGAGCAGTTCTTC,CASSLSAGLAPDEQFF
TRBV5-1,TRBJ1-4,.,TRBD1,TGCGCCAGTAGCATTATGGGACAGGTACTCGAAAAACTGTTTTTT,CASSIMGQVLEKLFF
TRBV19,TRBJ2-7,once,TRBD2,TGTGCCAGTAGTCTACTAGCGGGAAACGCCTACGAGCAGTACTTC,CASSLLAGNAYEQYF
TRBV7-2,TRBJ2-2,once,.,TGTGCCAGCAGCTTATGGTCCAACACCGGGGAGCTGTTTTTT,CASSLWSNTGELFF
TRBV5-6,TRBJ1-2,.,TRBD1,TGTGCCAGCAGCTGGCCGGGACAGCGAAACTATGGCTACACCTTC,CASSWPGQRNYGYTF
TRBV18,TRBJ1-5,once,TRBD1,TGTGCCAGCTCAACACAGGGGAGCAATCAGCCCCAGCATTTT,CASSTQGSNQPQHF
TRBV12-3/TRBV12-4,TRBJ1-2,.,TRBD1,TGTGCCAGCAGTGGAGACAGGGTGAATGGCTACACCTTC,CASSGDRVNGYTF
TRBV20-1,TRBJ1-5,.,TRBD1,TGCAGTGCTAGTCGGGGACAGTTAAATCAGCCCCAGCATTTT,CSASRGQLNQPQHF
TRBV2,TRBJ1-3,.,.,TGTGCCAGCAGGAAGGGAAGCTCTGGAAACACCATATATTTT,CASRKGSSGNTIYF
TRBV5-6,TRBJ2-1,.,.,TGTGCCAGCAGCAGGAGGGATGAGCAGTTCTTC,CASSRRDEQFF
TRBV6-5,TRBJ2-7,.,.,TGTGCCACGAGAATAGGGTTATCCTACGAGCAGTACTTC,CATRIGLSYEQYF
TRBV4-1,TRBJ2-3,.,TRBD2,TGCGCCAGCAGCCCCCGGGTAGTAGCGGGGGGCCAGACTACGCAGTATTTT,CASSPRVVAGGQTTQYF
TRBV27,TRBJ1-5,.,.,TGTGCCAGCACCTCAGTGGAGCCCCAGCATTTT,CASTSVEPQHF
TRBV7-3,TRBJ2-5,.,.,TGTGCCAGCAGCTTAACTGGACAGTACCAAGAGACCCAGTACTTC,CASSLTGQYQETQYF
TRBV27,TRBJ2-7,.,TRBD2,TGTGCCAGCAGAGCCCTTAGCCATCCACCGGGGGGGGAGCAGTACTTC,CASRALSHPPGGEQYF
TRBV11-3,TRBJ2-2,few,.,TGTGCCAGCAGCTTTCGCGGGAACACCGGGGAGCTGTTTTTT,CASSFRGNTGELFF
TRBV5-4,TRBJ2-7,.,TRBD2,TGTGCCAGCAGCCCGGGGGGACCCCGCGAGCAGTACTTC,CASSPGGPREQYF
TRBV5-1,TRBJ2-5,.,TRBD1,TGCGCCAGCAGTCCACAGGGGGGAGAGACCCAGTACTTC,CASSPQGGETQYF
TRBV30,TRBJ2-5,.,TRBD1,TGTGCCTGGAGTGTGGGGACAGGGGTTGAGACCCAGTACTTC,CAWSVGTGVETQYF
TRBV18,TRBJ2-1,.,.,TGTGCCAGCTCACCACAAGGACCATTGGGCAATGAGCAGTTCTTC,CASSPQGPLGNEQFF
TRBV6-5,TRBJ2-1,.,.,TGTGCCAGCAGCCGCGGTTCACATGTTGCTCGCCAACTGTTCTTC,CASSRGSHVARQLFF
TRBV7-9,TRBJ2-1,.,.,TGTGCCAGCAGCGAGGGGACGGCGAATGAGCAGTTCTTC,CASSEGTANEQFF
TRBV11-1,TRBJ2-5,once,TRBD1,TGTGCCAGCAGCTTAACAGGGGGCGGGAAGACCCAGTACTTC,CASSLTGGGKTQYF
TRBV2,TRBJ2-7,.,.,TGTGCCAGCAGTTTCAGCCAGATGACCTACGAGCAGTACTTC,CASSFSQMTYEQYF
TRBV15,TRBJ2-1,.,TRBD2,TGTGCCACCAGCAGGGGGGGGATCCTCGGGACTGAGCAGTTCTTC,CATSRGGILGTEQFF
TRBV6-1,TRBJ1-3,.,.,TGTGCCAGCAGTGAATCCAGTAGTCCGACTGGAAACACCATATATTTT,CASSESSSPTGNTIYF
TRBV18,TRBJ1-1,.,.,TGTGCCAGCTCACCCAACGACCTTCTGAACACTGAAGCTTTCTTT,CASSPNDLLNTEAFF
TRBV7-9,TRBJ1-1,.,.,TGTGCCAGCACCCCAGGGGTGAACACTGAAGCTTTCTTT,CASTPGVNTEAFF
TRBV27,TRBJ2-7,.,.,TGTGCCAGCAGTTTCAGCGGTACTTCTGCCGAGCAGTACTTC,CASSFSGTSAEQYF
TRBV18,TRBJ1-3,few,.,TGTGCCAGCTCACCTCAAGGGACTGGAAACACCATATATTTT,CASSPQGTGNTIYF
TRBV18,TRBJ1-5,.,.,TGTGCCAGCTCACCGGACGGGGGAGGATGGCCCCAGCATTTT,CASSPDGGGWPQHF
TRBV29-1,TRBJ1-2,.,.,TGCAGCGTTGGCAGTGGGGGCTATGGCTACACCTTC,CSVGSGGYGYTF
TRBV18,TRBJ2-1,.,TRBD1,TGTGCCAGCTCACCACGGTCTGGGACAGGGGCCTCCAATGAGCAGTTCTTC,CASSPRSGTGASNEQFF
TRBV6-1,TRBJ1-6,.,.,TGTGCCAGCAGTGAAGTCCAGGACAGAGATTCACCCCTCCACTTT,CASSEVQDRDSPLHF
TRBV3-1/TRBV3-2,TRBJ1-1,.,.,TGTGCCAGCAGCCGGCGGGAAACCGAAGCTTTCTTT,CASSRRETEAFF
TRBV7-9,TRBJ1-1,.,.,TGTGCCAGCAGCCACCCCGGGGGCGTGAACACTGAAGCTTTCTTT,CASSHPGGVNTEAFF
TRBV7-6,TRBJ2-3,.,TRBD2,TGTGCCAGCAGCTTTAGCGGGAGTGCAACAGATACGCAGTATTTT,CASSFSGSATDTQYF
TRBV12-3/TRBV12-4,TRBJ1-1,.,.,TGTGCCAGCACCAGGAGGGGGGACACTGAAGCTTTCTTT,CASTRRGDTEAFF
TRBV19,TRBJ2-7,.,.,TGTGCCAGTAGTATAGTGTTCACGGCTACCTCCTACGAGCAGTACTTC,CASSIVFTATSYEQYF
TRBV5-4,TRBJ2-2,.,.,TGTGCCAGCAGCTTCCCGAACACCGGGGAGCTGTTTTTT,CASSFPNTGELFF
TRBV6-5,TRBJ1-4,.,TRBD1,TGTGCCAGCAGGACAGGGGGAACAACTAATGAAAAACTGTTTTTT,CASRTGGTTNEKLFF
TRBV28,TRBJ2-7,.,.,TGTGCCAGCAGTTCCTTGGGGTACTCCTACGAGCAGTACTTC,CASSSLGYSYEQYF
TRBV6-1,TRBJ1-1,.,.,TGTGCCAGCAGTGAAGAAAGGGACAAAGGACGGTTGTACACTGAAGCTTTCTTT,CASSEERDKGRLYTEAFF
TRBV6-5,TRBJ1-1,.,.,TGTGCCAGCAATGGGGTGTGGGGGGCTGAAACTGAAGCTTTCTTT,CASNGVWGAETEAFF
TRBV5-1,TRBJ1-6,.,.,TGCGCCAGCAGCTTGGCCGGGCGGACGGATTCACCCCTCCACTTT,CASSLAGRTDSPLHF
TRBV10-3,TRBJ2-1,.,.,TGTGCCATCAGTGAGCGGTCTGGAAGCTCCTACAATGAGCAGTTCTTC,CAISERSGSSYNEQFF
TRBV5-1,TRBJ1-2,.,TRBD1,TGCGCCAGCAGCTTGGCCGAAGGGACAGGGGGCTTGGGAGGCTACACCTTC,CASSLAEGTGGLGGYTF